Following are 21 T cell receptor beta chains from one sample sequenced in a study of blood T cell repertoires in COVID-19. Profiled with immunoSEQ multiplex PCR; TCRdb holds only in-frame clones, not every one. The profile shows 350,000 or so clones, about nine tenths of them singletons. Sequenced: PBMCs or T cells enriched from blood (not recorded which). Receptor source: a woman between 25 and 40 years old who had been exposed to COVID-19.

The genes are TRBV7-8 and TRBJ1-3; 8 nucleotides match TRBD1. The ends lost 8 bases at V and 4 bases at J; junction bases unmatched: 7. The CDR3 spans 14 residues. Germline assignment: CDR1 SGHVS and CDR2 FQNEAQ. CDR3 sequence reads: CASGRQGTGNTIYF. The DNA for the CDR3 is TGTGCCAGCGGACGACAGGGGACGGGAAACACCATATATTTT.

The rearrangement uses TRBV30 and TRBJ2-7; 11 nucleotides align to TRBD2. Germline V lookup: CDR1 GTSNPN, CDR2 SVGIG (reference sequence). The length of the CDR3 is 14 residues. V gave up 3 bases and J gave up 3 bases; unmatched junction bases: 4. The CDR3 DNA sequence: TGTGCCTGGAGACCCGGACTAGCGGGCTACGAGCAGTACTTC. Protein sequence: CAWRPGLAGYEQYF.

This clone has only a few counts. The same CDR3 arises from other DNA sequences in this sample as well. The V gene is TRBV18, the J gene TRBJ2-2; 7 positions match TRBD2. This CDR3 comprises 16 residues. The germline CDR1 and CDR2 sequences are KGHSH and LQKENI. V trimming: 0 bases; J trimming: 2 bases; junction bases outside the gene matches: 3. Here the CDR3 reads CASSPPTGGNTGELFF. CDR3 coding DNA: TGTGCCAGCTCACCACCGACGGGGGGTAACACCGGGGAGCTGTTTTTT.

The chain recombines TRBV18 with TRBJ2-6; 11 positions match TRBD2. Germline V gene data show CDR1 as KGHSH and CDR2 as LQKENI. CDR3 length: 18 residues. The trim removed 3 bases at V and 0 bases at J, leaving 4 bases unmatched. CDR3 in amino acids: CASSPYLAGGSGANVLTF. The CDR3 DNA reads TGTGCCAGCTCACCCTATCTAGCGGGAGGCTCTGGGGCCAACGTCCTGACTTTC. Full variable domain (missing parts from reference TRBV18 and TRBJ2-6): NAGVMQNPRHLVRRRGQEARLRCSPMKGHSHVYWYRQLPEEGLKFMVYLQKENIIDESGMPKERFSAEFPKEGPSILRIQQVVRGDSAAYFCASSPYLAGGSGANVLTFGAGSRLTVL.

The chain has TRBV30 and TRBJ2-1; possible D gene TRBD1, 5 bases. Trimming left V 0 bases short and J 10 bases short, with 10 bases between. CDR1 GTSNPN and CDR2 SVGIG come from the germline V gene (reference sequence). CDR3 size: 12 residues. CDR3 loop: CAWSVNRGEQFF. The CDR3 DNA follows: TGTGCCTGGAGTGTTAATAGGGGAGAGCAGTTCTTC.

The gene calls are TRBV7-8 and TRBJ2-6, with D tentatively TRBD2 (6 bases). The CDR3 runs to 20 residues. Germline CDR1 is SGHVS and CDR2 is FQNEAQ. V was clipped by 2 bases and J by 2 bases, with 22 bases between them. Here the CDR3 DNA reads TGTGCCAGCAGCTTACTACTACCCGGGCTCCGGGGGACTGGGGCCAACGTCCTGACTTTC. Its protein is CASSLLLPGLRGTGANVLTF.

The chain carries TRBV7-6 and TRBJ2-2, with D maybe TRBD1 (5 bases). CDR1 and CDR2 (germline): SGHVS, FNYEAQ. V dropped 1 base and J dropped 4 bases, with 7 bases sitting between them. CDR3 length equals 14 residues. In DNA, the CDR3 is TGTGCCAGCAGCTTAGGGACACCCACCGGGGAGCTGTTTTTT. Protein product: CASSLGTPTGELFF.

The rearrangement uses TRBV5-4 and TRBJ1-6; D perhaps matches TRBD1 (5 bases). Germline loops: CDR1 SGHNT, CDR2 YYREEE (reference sequence). V lost 0 bases and J lost 6, with 10 bases in between. The CDR3 runs to 15 residues. The DNA of the CDR3 is TGTGCCAGCAGCTTGGCCAGGGTTCCTAATTCACCCCTCCACTTT. Protein product: CASSLARVPNSPLHF.

The chain is built from TRBV29-1 and TRBJ1-2; D unresolved. This CDR3 is built from 14 residues. Germline V CDR1 and CDR2: SQVTM, ANQGSEA. The V end was cut by 0 bases, the J end by 8 bases, with 16 bases between. In DNA, the CDR3 is TGCAGCGTTGAAGAACCGGGCTTCGGGGAGGGCTACACCTTC. It is translated as CSVEEPGFGEGYTF. Together with reference TRBV29-1 and TRBJ1-2, the CDR3 gives the full variable domain: SAVISQKPSRDICQRGTSLTIQCQVDSQVTMMFWYRQQPGQSLTLIATANQGSEATYESGFVIDKFPISRPNLTFSTLTVSNMSPEDSSIYLCSVEEPGFGEGYTFGSGTRLTVV.

V is TRBV2 and J is TRBJ1-5; no firm D call. CDR1 and CDR2 (germline): SNHLY, FYNNEI. The CDR3 contains 15 residues. Trimming left V 7 bases short and J 0 bases short, with 13 bases between. The CDR3 loop reads CASTKSQNSNQPQHF. The CDR3 DNA is TGTGCCAGCACCAAGTCTCAGAATAGCAATCAGCCCCAGCATTTT.

The chain links TRBV4-1 to TRBJ2-1, with TRBD2 matching over 8 bases. The germline V gene encodes CDR1 MGHRA and CDR2 YSYEKL. Trimming removed 0 bases from V and 9 bases from J; junction bases left unmatched: 10. The CDR3 spans 16 residues. The CDR3 spells CASSQEGAGRAGEQFF. For the CDR3, the DNA is TGCGCCAGCAGCCAAGAGGGCGCCGGGAGGGCCGGTGAGCAGTTCTTC.

This chain links TRBV11-2 with TRBJ2-7; 10 bases map to TRBD2. Germline CDR1 reads SGHAT; CDR2 reads FQNNGV. This CDR3 comprises 15 residues. V dropped 1 base and J dropped 3; count of bases not matched to a gene: 3. CDR3 sequence reads: CASSLGTSGIYEQYF. Here the CDR3 DNA reads TGTGCCAGCAGCTTAGGTACTAGCGGGATCTACGAGCAGTACTTC.

This clone was counted once. The chain is built from TRBV19 and TRBJ1-3; D unresolved. This CDR3 comprises 14 residues. Germline CDR1 and CDR2: LNHDA and SQIVND (reference sequence). V lost 6 bases and J 0 bases, leaving 9 bases between the germline ends. The CDR3 sequence is CASSGGRSGNTIYF. The CDR3 DNA reads TGTGCCAGTAGCGGAGGCCGCTCTGGAAACACCATATATTTT.

The J gene is TRBJ1-2, the V gene TRBV9, with no clear D. The V end lost 5 bases, the J end lost 6 bases, and 8 bases lay between the germline ends. This CDR3 contains 11 residues. Germline V gene sequence: CDR1 SGDLS, CDR2 YYNGEE. The CDR3, as DNA: TGTGCCAGCAGGTACGCGGATGGCTACACCTTC. Translating gives CASRYADGYTF.

This clone was recorded only once. Within the sample, other DNA sequences also encode this same CDR3. This chain connects TRBV19 to TRBJ1-1; 11 bases are shared with TRBD1. Germline assignment: CDR1 LNHDA and CDR2 SQIVND (reference sequence). The V and J ends lost 3 bases and 4 bases, in that order; junction bases with no gene match: 1. CDR3 length equals 14 residues. The CDR3 here is CASSIGTGGTEAFF. The DNA for the CDR3 is TGTGCCAGTAGTATCGGGACAGGGGGCACTGAAGCTTTCTTT.

This clone occurred a few times. The chain couples TRBV28 to TRBJ1-5; D might be TRBD1 (5 bases). The CDR3 spans 15 residues. CDR1 and CDR2 (germline): MDHEN, SYDVKM. The V end lost 5 bases, the J end lost 2 bases, and 13 bases lay between the germline ends. The CDR3 coding sequence is TGTGCCAGCAGTAAAACCGCCAGGGGCAATCAGCCCCAGCATTTT. This gives the protein CASSKTARGNQPQHF.

The J gene is TRBJ2-5, the V gene TRBV30; 8 nucleotides agree with TRBD2. Germline-derived CDR1 and CDR2 are GTSNPN and SVGIG (reference sequence). The CDR3 sequence is 14 residues long. V lost 5 bases and J lost 3; bases outside the gene matches: 8. CDR3 region: CAWAPGTSKETQYF. Here the CDR3 DNA reads TGTGCCTGGGCCCCCGGGACTAGTAAAGAGACCCAGTACTTC.

This clone was counted between two and nine times. Additional DNA sequences in this sample encode the identical CDR3. The V call is TRBV27, the J call TRBJ1-1, with D uncertain. The CDR3 extends over 11 amino acids. The V gene's germline CDR1 is MNHEY and CDR2 SMNVEV (reference sequence). V was shortened by 8 bases and J by 5 bases, with 9 bases between the two germline ends. This CDR3 reads CASSRGTEAFF. The CDR3 coding sequence is TGTGCCAGCTCTCGAGGAACTGAAGCTTTCTTT.

The rearrangement joins TRBV29-1 to TRBJ2-7, with 8 bases identical to TRBD1. This CDR3 is 13 amino acids long. With 2 bases clipped from V and 4 bases from J, the junction kept 4 bases outside the gene matches. Looked up from germline, CDR1 is SQVTM and CDR2 is ANQGSEA. This CDR3 is CSVERTGRYEQYF. CDR3 nucleotide sequence: TGCAGCGTTGAACGGACAGGGCGGTACGAGCAGTACTTC.

V and J are TRBV7-9 and TRBJ2-7, with 11 bases identical to TRBD2. The CDR3 is made up of 16 amino acids. J gave up 5 bases and V 5 bases, and 11 bases lay outside the gene matches. CDR1 SEHNR and CDR2 FQNEAQ come from the germline V gene (reference sequence). Here the CDR3 reads CASSLLPSGRMDEQYF. CDR3 sequence (DNA): TGTGCCAGCAGCCTCCTTCCTAGCGGGAGGATGGACGAGCAGTACTTC.

This chain connects TRBV7-3 to TRBJ1-3, with D possibly being TRBD1 (6 bases). The CDR3 loop spans 14 amino acids. V lost 5 bases and J 2 bases, leaving 10 bases between the germline ends. The germline V gene encodes CDR1 SGHTA and CDR2 FQGTGA. The CDR3 spells CASSPGGPGNTIYF. CDR3 DNA sequence: TGTGCCAGCAGCCCGGGGGGGCCTGGAAACACCATATATTTT.